Listed below are T cell receptor beta chains from one sample, sequenced in a study of cytomegalovirus exposure and HLA in healthy donors. Method: immunoSEQ multiplex PCR; TCRdb's copy keeps in-frame clones and lacks some. The table has around 300,000 clones, nearly 90% seen once. Source material: PBMCs. These receptors were obtained from a man aged 25-45 years in good health and CMV-seronegative. Each CDR3 is given with its conserved first and last residue. The D gene is left open where the match is weak. The size field is filled for only some rows; it gives once, few, many or a size class.

>15|TRBV9|TRBD2|TRBJ2-3|.
CASSAWGGITDTQYF
TGTGCCAGCAGCGCCTGGGGGGGGATCACAGATACGCAGTATTTT
>16|TRBV6-5|TRBD1|TRBJ1-5|.
CASSYRSTGGNQPQHF
TGTGCCAGCAGTTACCGCTCGACAGGGGGCAATCAGCCCCAGCATTTT
>15|TRBV2|.|TRBJ2-6|.
CASSETHSGANVLTF
TGTGCCAGCAGTGAAACTCACTCTGGGGCCAACGTCCTGACTTTC
>15|TRBV5-5|.|TRBJ1-5|.
CASSLEGGSNQPQHF
TGTGCCAGCAGCTTGGAGGGCGGGAGCAATCAGCCCCAGCATTTT
>14|TRBV11-2|TRBD1|TRBJ1-1|.
CASSPRTGNTEAFF
TGTGCCAGCAGCCCTCGGACAGGGAACACTGAAGCTTTCTTT
>17|TRBV9|TRBD2|TRBJ2-2|.
CASSATSGGPNTGELFF
TGTGCCAGCAGTGCGACTAGCGGGGGGCCGAACACCGGGGAGCTGTTTTTT
>12|TRBV6-5|TRBD1|TRBJ2-3|.
CAIGQGPDTQYF
TGTGCCATTGGACAGGGTCCAGATACGCAGTATTTT
>12|TRBV11-2|.|TRBJ2-5|.
CASTGNGETQYF
TGTGCTTCAACAGGGAACGGGGAGACCCAGTACTTC
>16|TRBV29-1|TRBD1|TRBJ2-1|.
CSVEDPRQGAYNEQFF
TGCAGCGTTGAAGATCCCAGGCAGGGGGCCTACAATGAGCAGTTCTTC
>16|TRBV5-6|.|TRBJ1-2|.
CASSFLSGVIDYGYTF
TGTGCCAGCAGCTTCCTCTCAGGGGTAATTGACTATGGCTACACCTTC
>15|TRBV9|TRBD1|TRBJ2-7|.
CASSVAGTVPYEQYF
TGTGCCAGCAGCGTAGCCGGGACAGTCCCCTACGAGCAGTACTTC
>18|TRBV7-2|TRBD1|TRBJ2-6|.
CASSLVGTGRSGANVLTF
TGTGCCAGCAGCTTAGTTGGGACAGGACGCTCTGGGGCCAACGTCCTGACTTTC
>16|TRBV4-1|TRBD2|TRBJ2-7|.
CASSRMASGGNYEQYF
TGCGCCAGCAGCCGGATGGCTAGCGGGGGTAACTACGAGCAGTACTTC
>16|TRBV2|.|TRBJ1-5|.
CASTLLSSYSNQPQHF
TGTGCCAGCACCCTGCTGTCAAGCTATAGCAATCAGCCCCAGCATTTT
>15|TRBV18|TRBD2|TRBJ2-5|.
CASSPPLAGSETQYF
TGTGCCAGCTCACCACCCCTAGCGGGGTCAGAGACCCAGTACTTC
>15|TRBV28|.|TRBJ1-6|once
CASRQPQGGSSPLHF
TGTGCCAGCAGGCAACCTCAGGGCGGCAGTTCACCCCTCCACTTT
>13|TRBV27|.|TRBJ2-7|once
CASSRSVLYEQYF
TGTGCCTCCTCAAGGAGCGTTTTGTACGAGCAGTACTTC
>15|TRBV6-5|.|TRBJ2-5|once
CASSYSRRVGETQYF
TGTGCCAGCAGTTACTCTAGGCGGGTGGGGGAGACCCAGTACTTC
>16|TRBV18|TRBD1|TRBJ1-6|.
CASSPGQSSYNSPLHF
TGTGCCAGCTCTCCGGGACAGAGCTCCTATAATTCACCCCTCCACTTT
>17|TRBV10-2|TRBD1|TRBJ2-4|.
CASSENRGWVPKNIQYF
TGCGCCAGCAGTGAGAACAGGGGATGGGTCCCCAAAAACATTCAGTACTTC
>12|TRBV2|TRBD2|TRBJ2-1|.
CASSPSGGEQFF
TGTGCCAGCAGTCCTAGCGGGGGCGAGCAGTTCTTC
>14|TRBV6-6|.|TRBJ2-7|.
CASSYGQGSYEQYF
TGTGCCAGCAGTTACGGGCAGGGGAGTTACGAGCAGTACTTC
>15|TRBV6-1|.|TRBJ2-7|.
CASSPPTGRPYEQYF
TGTGCCAGCAGCCCCCCGACAGGACGTCCCTACGAGCAGTACTTC
>15|TRBV7-2|TRBD2|TRBJ2-3|.
CASSQLAGYTDTQYF
TGTGCCAGCAGCCAACTAGCGGGATACACAGATACGCAGTATTTT
>16|TRBV11-2|.|TRBJ2-3|.
CASSVGLGSPTDTQYF
TGTGCCAGCAGCGTAGGATTGGGCAGTCCCACAGATACGCAGTATTTT
>14|TRBV5-1|.|TRBJ2-7|.
CASSLSQGLREQYF
TGCGCCAGCAGCTTGTCCCAGGGTCTTCGCGAGCAGTACTTC
>14|TRBV2|.|TRBJ1-2|.
CASSESAVHYGYTF
TGTGCCAGCAGTGAATCGGCGGTACACTATGGCTACACCTTC
>15|TRBV13|TRBD2|TRBJ2-3|once
CASSFGGGASDTQYF
TGTGCCAGCAGCTTTGGCGGGGGGGCCTCGGATACGCAGTATTTT
>13|TRBV29-1|TRBD1|TRBJ1-2|once
CSVRGQGVGGYTF
TGCAGCGTTCGGGGACAGGGGGTAGGAGGCTACACCTTC
>15|TRBV6-5|TRBD2|TRBJ2-1|.
CASTSWTSGGYEQFF
TGTGCCAGCACCTCTTGGACTAGCGGGGGCTATGAGCAGTTCTTC
>11|TRBV29-1|.|TRBJ2-1|.
CSGHQGGEQFF
TGCAGCGGCCACCAGGGTGGGGAGCAGTTCTTC
>14|TRBV15|TRBD1|TRBJ1-1|.
CATSRDRGDTEAFF
TGTGCCACCAGCAGAGACAGGGGGGACACTGAAGCTTTCTTT
>13|TRBV5-1|TRBD1|TRBJ1-5|few
CARPDRVDQPQHF
TGCGCCAGACCTGACAGGGTGGATCAGCCCCAGCATTTT
>15|TRBV11-2|.|TRBJ2-7|once
CASSLLFSPSYEQYF
TGTGCCAGCAGCTTACTTTTCTCCCCTAGCTACGAGCAGTACTTC
>16|TRBV9|.|TRBJ1-3|.
CASSVAPGITGNTIYF
TGTGCCAGCAGCGTAGCTCCAGGTATAACGGGAAACACCATATATTTT
>17|TRBV29-1|.|TRBJ1-5|.
CSVVPPLPTPVIQPQHF
TGCAGCGTTGTCCCCCCCCTCCCTACCCCCGTCATTCAGCCCCAGCATTTT
>16|TRBV7-8|TRBD1|TRBJ1-2|.
CASSLVGTGGINGYTF
TGTGCCAGCAGCTTAGTTGGGACAGGGGGGATCAATGGCTACACCTTC
>16|TRBV7-8|TRBD1|TRBJ2-4|.
CASSPTGQGVKNIQYF
TGTGCCAGCAGCCCGACGGGACAGGGCGTCAAAAACATTCAGTACTTC
>15|TRBV11-2|.|TRBJ1-6|.
CASSLSRGADSPLHF
TGTGCCAGCAGCTTATCACGGGGGGCGGATTCACCCCTCCACTTT
>15|TRBV5-4|.|TRBJ1-3|few
CASSQDSQGGNTIYF
TGTGCCAGCAGCCAAGACTCGCAAGGTGGAAACACCATATATTTT
>13|TRBV5-1|.|TRBJ1-2|.
CASSLAGGDGYTF
TGCGCCAGCTCTTTGGCGGGGGGCGATGGCTACACCTTC
>15|TRBV28|.|TRBJ1-2|.
CASSSGGQRNYGYTF
TGTGCCAGCAGTTCGGGGGGACAAAGGAACTATGGCTACACCTTC
>15|TRBV5-4|.|TRBJ2-3|.
CASSLGQSSTDTQYF
TGTGCCAGCAGCTTGGGGCAATCGAGCACAGATACGCAGTATTTT
>14|TRBV5-1|.|TRBJ2-5|.
CASSLAGGAETQYF
TGCGCCAGCAGCTTGGCCGGGGGAGCGGAGACCCAGTACTTC
>12|TRBV9|.|TRBJ1-2|.
CASRTGYYGYTF
TGTGCCAGCAGGACGGGATACTATGGCTACACCTTC
>14|TRBV7-2|.|TRBJ1-4|.
CASSSRGLDEKLFF
TGTGCCAGCAGCTCTCGGGGGTTGGACGAAAAACTGTTTTTT
>13|TRBV5-1|.|TRBJ2-3|.
CASSERGWDTQYF
TGCGCCAGCAGCGAACGGGGGTGGGATACGCAGTATTTT
>13|TRBV28|TRBD1|TRBJ1-2|.
CASSRGQGYGYTF
TGTGCCAGCAGCCGGGGACAGGGGTATGGCTACACCTTC
>14|TRBV6-5|TRBD1|TRBJ1-2|.
CASSRDSLYYGYTF
TGTGCCAGCAGCCGGGACAGCCTTTACTATGGCTACACCTTC
>16|TRBV7-9|.|TRBJ1-3|.
CASSLVASSFGNTIYF
TGTGCCAGCAGCTTAGTTGCAAGTAGTTTTGGAAACACCATATATTTT
>15|TRBV6-6|TRBD1|TRBJ1-4|.
CASSYDRAYNEKLFF
TGTGCCAGCAGTTACGACAGGGCTTATAATGAAAAACTGTTTTTT
>14|TRBV6-6|.|TRBJ2-3|.
CASRKQGHRDTQYF
TGTGCCAGCAGAAAACAGGGCCACCGGGATACGCAGTATTTT
>15|TRBV4-2|.|TRBJ2-7|once
CASSQAVEFPYEQYF
TGTGCCAGCAGCCAGGCGGTCGAGTTCCCCTACGAGCAGTACTTC
>13|TRBV6-5|.|TRBJ1-1|.
CASSWGGNTEAFF
TGTGCCAGCAGTTGGGGAGGTAACACTGAAGCTTTCTTT